One sample yielded the 25 T cell receptor beta chains listed below, sequenced in a study of post-analysis software for immune sequencing data. Whole-study results and caveats: Comparison of patients with controls showed 4 to 6 TRBV segments more frequent in patients, TRBV5-6, TRBV5-1 and TRBV20-1 among them.

Included in the TCR beta cDNA libraries were unique molecular identifiers. TCRdb analysed the PCR reads with MiXCR anew, one entry per CDR3 protein. The data contain fewer than 850,000 distinct CDR3 sequences, 46% of them singletons. Their antigens remain unidentified. Sequenced sample: blood. These receptors originate from a girl aged 10 to 17 with multiple sclerosis.

The CDR3 coding sequence is TGTGCCATCAGAGACGGACAGGGCTACACTGAAGCTTTCTTT. Protein sequence: CAIRDGQGYTEAFF. The rearrangement links TRBV10-3 to TRBJ1-1; 8 bases align to TRBD1. The J segment lost 3 bases and the V segment lost 6 bases, leaving 6 bases of the junction unmatched. The CDR3 extends over 14 amino acids. Germline values: CDR1 ENHRY, CDR2 SYGVKD.

V and J are TRBV10-2 and TRBJ2-7; D may match TRBD1 or TRBD2 (5 bases each). Trimming left V 2 bases short and J 1 base short, with 9 bases between. This CDR3 contains 14 residues. Germline values: CDR1 WSHSY, CDR2 SAAADI. In DNA, the CDR3 is TGCGCCAGCAGTGAGAGGGACGGTTCCTACGAGCAGTACTTC. Protein product: CASSERDGSYEQYF.

The rearrangement links TRBV7-9 to TRBJ2-5; TRBD1 or TRBD2 may be the D gene (5 bases each). Looked up from germline, CDR1 is SEHNR and CDR2 is FQNEAQ (reference sequence). This CDR3 region has 16 residues. With 4 bases removed from V and 0 bases from J, the gap between germline ends came to 15 bases. CDR3 region: CASSSDGGQYQETQYF. In DNA, the CDR3 is TGTGCCAGCAGCTCCGATGGGGGTCAATACCAAGAGACCCAGTACTTC.

The chain has TRBV7-2 and TRBJ2-3, with 7 bases aligning to TRBD2. V shed 6 bases and J 14 bases; nucleotides not matched to a gene: 14. The CDR3 sequence is 13 residues long. In germline, CDR1 is SGHTA, CDR2 FQGNSA. The CDR3 bases are TGTGCCAGCAGACGGTTGGGCGGGAGAATTAGGTATTTT. Translation gives CASRRLGGRIRYF.

Only a few counts were recorded for this clonotype. The chain recombines TRBV15 with TRBJ1-2; D is ambiguous. The germline V and J ends were trimmed by 0 bases and 4 bases, with 12 bases remaining between them. Looked up from germline, CDR1 is LNHNV and CDR2 is YYDKDF (reference sequence). This CDR3 region has 15 residues. The CDR3 DNA follows: TGTGCCACCAGCAGAGATTCGGCGCAAGTCTATGGCTACACCTTC. This codes for CATSRDSAQVYGYTF.

In its sample, this clonotype was seen a few times. V usage is TRBV28 and J usage is TRBJ2-4, with 7 bases fitting TRBD1. Germline values: CDR1 MDHEN, CDR2 SYDVKM. V trimming: 5 bases; J trimming: 0 bases; junction bases outside the gene matches: 7. The CDR3 has 16 amino acids. In nucleotides, the CDR3 is TGTGCCAGCAGTCCGGGACAGATTCTAGCCAAAAACATTCAGTACTTC. It encodes CASSPGQILAKNIQYF.

The rearrangement joins TRBV3-1 to TRBJ2-7; 9 bases match TRBD2. Per germline, CDR1 LGHDT and CDR2 YNNKEL (reference sequence). J was trimmed by 5 bases and V by 1 base; bases with no gene match: 18. This CDR3 is built from 19 residues. The CDR3 protein is CASSQVGLSGRSSRHEQYF. Here the CDR3 DNA reads TGTGCCAGCAGCCAAGTCGGTCTTAGCGGGAGATCTTCACGCCACGAGCAGTACTTC.

The J gene is TRBJ1-2, the V gene TRBV28; D is unresolved. Germline loops: CDR1 MDHEN, CDR2 SYDVKM. Trimming removed 7 bases at V and 5 bases at J, with 14 bases between. This CDR3 contains 13 residues. This CDR3 reads CASKGWATYGYTF. The CDR3 coding sequence is TGTGCCAGCAAGGGTTGGGCGACATATGGCTACACCTTC.

This chain connects TRBV4-3 to TRBJ2-7; a possible D gene is TRBD1 (6 bases). Germline V lookup: CDR1 LGHNA, CDR2 YSLEER. Trimming stripped 0 bases from V and 1 base from J, with 13 bases between. This CDR3 has 16 amino acids. CDR3 residues: CASSQDTTGQSYEQYF. The CDR3 DNA is TGCGCCAGCAGCCAAGATACTACCGGACAGTCCTACGAGCAGTACTTC.

This rearrangement joins TRBV27 to TRBJ2-7; 8 bases line up with TRBD1. The V gene end was trimmed by 5 bases and the J gene end by 0 bases; junction bases not matched to a gene: 9. Germline CDR1 MNHEY, CDR2 SMNVEV (reference sequence). The CDR3 is 16 residues long. The CDR3 sequence is CASSTTGQGRSYEQYF. The CDR3 DNA reads as TGTGCCAGCAGTACCACCGGACAGGGCCGCTCCTACGAGCAGTACTTC.

This clonotype has only a few counts. The rearrangement links TRBV6-5 to TRBJ2-1; TRBD2 is a possible D gene (6 bases). Germline V gives CDR1 MNHEY, CDR2 SVGAGI. The ends were cut back, 2 bases at V and 7 bases at J, with 12 bases in the middle. CDR3 length equals 14 residues. This CDR3 reads CASSYGGLENEQFF. CDR3 coding DNA: TGTGCCAGCAGTTACGGGGGACTGGAGAATGAGCAGTTCTTC.

The chain joins TRBV7-9 to TRBJ2-5; 7 nucleotides align to TRBD2. V was pared by 4 bases and J by 4 bases, with 12 bases of the junction left unmatched. CDR3 length: 16 residues. The germline V gene encodes CDR1 SEHNR and CDR2 FQNEAQ (reference sequence). CDR3 nucleotides: TGTGCCAGCAGCTCCCTGGTGGGAGGCGGGGGAGAGACCCAGTACTTC. Protein product: CASSSLVGGGGETQYF.

This clonotype has just a few counts. The chain joins TRBV10-3 to TRBJ2-7; D is perhaps TRBD1 (5 bases). The J call may not be correct, given that the DNA end is closer to TRBJ2-5. CDR1 is ENHRY and CDR2 is SYGVKD in the germline V gene. This CDR3 comprises 12 residues. CDR3 amino acids: CAISGTTETQYF. In DNA, the CDR3 is TGTGCCATCAGTGGGACAACGGAGACCCAGTACTTC.

There are a few counts of this clonotype. V gene TRBV5-1 combines with J gene TRBJ1-1, with 7 bases lining up with TRBD1. Looked up from germline, CDR1 is SGHRS and CDR2 is YFSETQ. The CDR3 totals 15 residues. The trim removed 0 bases at V and 1 base at J, leaving 3 bases unmatched. CDR3 region: CASSLDEGANTEAFF. In DNA form, the CDR3 reads TGCGCCAGCAGCTTGGACGAGGGGGCGAACACTGAAGCTTTCTTT.

J is TRBJ2-4 and V is TRBV12-3 or TRBV12-4, with D uncertain. The CDR3 spans 17 residues. The V end was cut by 6 bases, the J end by 0 bases, with 18 bases between. The CDR3 is CASRSHDLVLAKNIQYF. The CDR3 DNA follows: TGTGCCAGCAGGTCCCACGACCTTGTGTTAGCCAAAAACATTCAGTACTTC.

This clonotype was observed a few times. V is TRBV5-1 and J is TRBJ2-7; TRBD1 matches at 9 bases. Germline V gene lookup returns CDR1 SGHRS and CDR2 YFSETQ. The CDR3 extends over 15 amino acids. After removal of 0 bases from V and 5 bases from J, the junction contained 6 bases not matched to a gene. This CDR3 is CASSLAGTGRNEQYF. DNA of the CDR3: TGCGCCAGCAGCTTGGCCGGGACAGGGAGGAACGAGCAGTACTTC.

The chain uses TRBV15 and TRBJ2-6; no reliable D call. Germline CDR1 and CDR2: LNHNV and YYDKDF (reference sequence). The CDR3 contains 16 residues. The germline V and J ends were trimmed by 1 base and 4 bases, with 11 bases remaining between them. The CDR3 DNA reads as TGTGCCACCAGCAGAGTACGGAGCTCGGGGGCCAACGTCCTGACTTTC. Translating gives CATSRVRSSGANVLTF.

This chain links TRBV25-1 with TRBJ2-7, with a tentative D call TRBD2 (5 bases). The DNA end lines up better with TRBJ2-4; the J call may be wrong. The CDR3 contains 14 residues. CDR1 is MGHDK and CDR2 is SYGVNS in the germline V gene. CDR3 residues: CASSPSDRRNIQYF. The CDR3 bases are TGTGCCAGCAGCCCATCGGACCGGAGGAACATTCAGTACTTC.

The chain uses TRBV5-1 and TRBJ1-1; tentatively, D is TRBD1 (5 bases). V was cut by 3 bases and J by 2 bases, with 14 bases left in between. Germline V gene lookup returns CDR1 SGHRS and CDR2 YFSETQ. The CDR3 is 15 residues long. The CDR3 protein is CASSSGKGLNTEAFF. CDR3 nucleotides: TGCGCCAGCAGCTCCGGCAAGGGGCTTAACACTGAAGCTTTCTTT.

The V call is TRBV3-1, the J call TRBJ2-5; 11 positions agree with TRBD2. CDR3 length: 15 amino acids. V was clipped by 0 bases and J by 6 bases; unmatched bases: 3. Germline V gives CDR1 LGHDT, CDR2 YNNKEL (reference sequence). The chain's CDR3 is CASSQDIAGGKTQYF. The CDR3 coding sequence is TGTGCCAGCAGCCAAGATATAGCGGGAGGGAAGACCCAGTACTTC.

The rearrangement links TRBV27 to TRBJ2-1; unclear D gene. Germline-derived CDR1 and CDR2 are MNHEY and SMNVEV (reference sequence). The CDR3 runs 16 residues. V lost 6 bases, J lost 2 bases, and 17 bases lay in between. The CDR3 loop is CASRERGQLTYNEQFF. CDR3 coding DNA: TGTGCCAGCAGGGAACGTGGGCAGTTAACCTACAATGAGCAGTTCTTC.

This chain joins TRBV11-2 and TRBJ2-5; D possibly corresponds to TRBD2 (6 bases). Per the germline V gene, CDR1 is SGHAT and CDR2 is FQNNGV. The CDR3 has 15 residues. Trimming stripped 5 bases from V and 1 base from J, with 14 bases between. The CDR3 reads CASSPRGAGQETQYF. CDR3 in DNA: TGTGCCAGCAGCCCGCGCGGAGCGGGCCAAGAGACCCAGTACTTC.

This clonotype was detected a few times. The chain combines TRBV6-1 with TRBJ2-4; D call uncertain. The CDR3 has 18 residues. Looked up from germline, CDR1 is MNHNS and CDR2 is SASEGT. Trimming removed 3 bases from V and 0 bases from J, with 18 bases in between. The CDR3 here is CASSDRMRNKLAKNIQYF. CDR3 nucleotide sequence: TGTGCCAGCAGTGATAGGATGCGGAACAAACTAGCCAAAAACATTCAGTACTTC.

This clonotype showed up just once. The V gene is TRBV19, the J gene TRBJ2-3, with D possibly being TRBD2 (6 bases). V was pared by 1 base and J by 6 bases, with 11 bases between. CDR3 length: 14 residues. Germline CDR1 reads LNHDA; CDR2 reads SQIVND (reference sequence). The CDR3 sequence: CASSIAGGTDTQYF. Written as DNA, the CDR3 is TGTGCCAGTAGTATAGCTGGAGGGACCGATACGCAGTATTTT.

This chain connects TRBV7-8 to TRBJ2-1, with 8 bases matching TRBD2. This CDR3 comprises 15 residues. J lost 8 bases, V lost 4 bases, and 10 bases had no gene match. From germline, CDR1 is SGHVS and CDR2 FQNEAQ. In nucleotides, the CDR3 is TGTGCCAGCAGCTCCCCGAGGGGACTAGGGGATGAGCAGTTCTTC. This sequence encodes CASSSPRGLGDEQFF. Supplemented by reference TRBV7-8 and TRBJ2-1, the full variable domain reads GAGVSQSPRYKVAKRGQDVALRCDPISGHVSLFWYQQALGQGPEFLTYFQNEAQLDKSGLPSDRFFAERPEGSVSTLKIQRTQQEDSAVYLCASSSPRGLGDEQFFGPGTRLTVL.